This TCR beta chain was identified during a study of cytomegalovirus exposure and HLA in healthy donors. Study results and limitations: According to the study, roughly 160 TCR beta chains were cytomegalovirus-associated. Most TCR sequences showed up rarely, but some public TCRs showed up in many donors.

Assay: immunoSEQ multiplex PCR; the TCRdb copy retains only in-frame clones and omits some. The sample lists 120,000 to 150,000 clones, approximately 93% seen once, with approximately 0.7% in the top ten. Worth noting for this clone: Its antigen is currently unknown.

CDR3 length equals 17 residues. Trimming removed 1 base from V and 4 bases from J; junction bases left unmatched: 9. Germline-derived CDR1 and CDR2 are LGHNA and YSLEER. The sequencing sample was made of PBMCs. V gene TRBV4-3 combines with J gene TRBJ2-5, with 10 bases fitting TRBD2. The source is a man in his late teens or twenties in good health and CMV-seronegative. The CDR3 protein is CASSQAWASGSGETQYF. In nucleotides, the CDR3 is TGCGCCAGCAGCCAAGCGTGGGCTAGCGGGAGTGGAGAGACCCAGTACTTC.